This TCR beta chain was identified during a study of blood T cell repertoires in COVID-19. Study-level background: Specimens from acute and convalescent COVID-19 originated in the United States, Italy and Spain.

Per the original methods: Nucleated cell counts were estimated from reference gene primer amplification. This table comes from immunoSEQ multiplex PCR, and its TCRdb copy is limited to in-frame clones, with some not included. The DNA gave D and trimming, while V, J and clone size come from that table. The data hold about 100,000 clones, with 70% to 85% observed a single time. The V gene's germline CDR1 is SGHNT and CDR2 YYREEE (reference sequence). The CDR3 spans 14 residues. V lost 4 bases, J lost 1 base, and 3 bases stayed unmatched. Material for sequencing was peripheral blood. The source is an elderly woman with active or convalescent COVID-19. The V and J genes are TRBV5-4 and TRBJ2-3; 7 bases are a match to TRBD1. CDR3 DNA: TGTGCCAGCAGCCGGGACAGAGGCACAGATACGCAGTATTTT. As protein: CASSRDRGTDTQYF. The variable domain in full, with the rest retrieved from reference TRBV5-4 and TRBJ2-3, is ETGVTQSPTHLIKTRGQQVTLRCSSQSGHNTVSWYQQALGQGPQFIFQYYREEENGRGNFPPRFSGLQFPNYSSELNVNALELDDSALYLCASSRDRGTDTQYFGPGTRLTVL.